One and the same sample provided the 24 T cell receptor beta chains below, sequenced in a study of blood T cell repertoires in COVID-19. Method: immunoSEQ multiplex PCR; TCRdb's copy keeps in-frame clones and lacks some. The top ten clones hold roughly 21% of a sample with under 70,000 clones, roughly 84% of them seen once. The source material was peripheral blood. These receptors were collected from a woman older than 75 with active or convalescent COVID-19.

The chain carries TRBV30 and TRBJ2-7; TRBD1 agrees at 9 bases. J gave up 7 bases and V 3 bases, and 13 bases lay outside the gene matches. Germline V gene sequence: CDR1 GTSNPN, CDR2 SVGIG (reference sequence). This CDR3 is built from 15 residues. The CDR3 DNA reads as TGTGCCTGGAGGGACACAGGGGGCGGTTGGAGGGAGCAGTACTTC. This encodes CAWRDTGGGWREQYF.

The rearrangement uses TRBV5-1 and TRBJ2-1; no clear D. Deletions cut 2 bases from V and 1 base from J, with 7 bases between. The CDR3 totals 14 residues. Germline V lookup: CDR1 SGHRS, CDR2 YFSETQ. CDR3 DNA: TGCGCCAGCAGCTTCGGCGGATCCTACAATGAGCAGTTCTTC. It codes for CASSFGGSYNEQFF.

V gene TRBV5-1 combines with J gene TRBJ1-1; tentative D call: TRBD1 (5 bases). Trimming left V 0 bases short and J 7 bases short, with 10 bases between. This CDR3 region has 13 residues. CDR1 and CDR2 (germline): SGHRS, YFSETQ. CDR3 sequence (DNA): TGCGCCAGCAGCTTGGAGGGGTTGGGTGAAGCTTTCTTT. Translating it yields CASSLEGLGEAFF.

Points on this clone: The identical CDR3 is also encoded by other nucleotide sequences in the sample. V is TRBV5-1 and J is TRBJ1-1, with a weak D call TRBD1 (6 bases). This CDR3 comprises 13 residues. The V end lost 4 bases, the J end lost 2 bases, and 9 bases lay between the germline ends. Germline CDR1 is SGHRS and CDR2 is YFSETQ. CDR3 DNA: TGCGCCAGCAGCCTGACAGGAAACACTGAAGCTTTCTTT. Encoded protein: CASSLTGNTEAFF. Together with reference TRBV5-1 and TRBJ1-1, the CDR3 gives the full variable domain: KAGVTQTPRYLIKTRGQQVTLSCSPISGHRSVSWYQQTPGQGLQFLFEYFSETQRNKGNFPGRFSGRQFSNSRSEMNVSTLELGDSALYLCASSLTGNTEAFFGQGTRLTVV.

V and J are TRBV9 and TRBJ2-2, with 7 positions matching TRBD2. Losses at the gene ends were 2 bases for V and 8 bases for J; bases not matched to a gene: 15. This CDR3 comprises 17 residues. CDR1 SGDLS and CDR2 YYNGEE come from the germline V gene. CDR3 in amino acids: CASSVGSGLPLGGELFF. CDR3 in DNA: TGTGCCAGCAGCGTCGGTAGCGGGCTCCCATTGGGAGGGGAGCTGTTTTTT.

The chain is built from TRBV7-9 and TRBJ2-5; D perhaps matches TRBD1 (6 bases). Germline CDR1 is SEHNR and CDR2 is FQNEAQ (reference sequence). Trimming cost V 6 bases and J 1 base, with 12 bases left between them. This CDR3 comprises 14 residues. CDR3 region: CASRRTESQETQYF. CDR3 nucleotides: TGTGCCAGCAGACGGACAGAATCCCAAGAGACCCAGTACTTC.

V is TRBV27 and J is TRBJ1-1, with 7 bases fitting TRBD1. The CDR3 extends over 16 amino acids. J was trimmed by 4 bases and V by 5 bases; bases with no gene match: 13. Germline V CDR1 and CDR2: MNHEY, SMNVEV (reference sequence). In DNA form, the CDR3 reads TGTGCCAGCAGTCCGGAAGGGACAGTCGTGGGCACTGAAGCTTTCTTT. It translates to CASSPEGTVVGTEAFF.

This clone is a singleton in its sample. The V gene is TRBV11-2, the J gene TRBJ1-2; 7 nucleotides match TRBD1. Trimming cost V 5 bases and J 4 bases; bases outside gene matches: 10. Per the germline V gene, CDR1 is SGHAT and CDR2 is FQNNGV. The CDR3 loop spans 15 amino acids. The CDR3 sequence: CASSPIRTGIYGYTF. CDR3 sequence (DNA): TGTGCCAGCAGCCCAATAAGGACAGGAATCTATGGCTACACCTTC.

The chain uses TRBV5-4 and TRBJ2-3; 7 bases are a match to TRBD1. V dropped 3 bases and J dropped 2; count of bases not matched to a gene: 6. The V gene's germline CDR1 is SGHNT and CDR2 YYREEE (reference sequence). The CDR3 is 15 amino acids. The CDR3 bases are TGTGCCAGCAGCTCGACAGGGTCTGACACAGATACGCAGTATTTT. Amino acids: CASSSTGSDTDTQYF.

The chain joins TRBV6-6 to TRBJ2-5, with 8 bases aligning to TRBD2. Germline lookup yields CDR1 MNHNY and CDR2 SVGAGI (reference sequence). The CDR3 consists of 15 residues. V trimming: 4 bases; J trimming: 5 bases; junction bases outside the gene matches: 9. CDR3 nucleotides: TGTGCCAGCAGTTCTCCCACGGGGGGGACTGAGACCCAGTACTTC. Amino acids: CASSSPTGGTETQYF.

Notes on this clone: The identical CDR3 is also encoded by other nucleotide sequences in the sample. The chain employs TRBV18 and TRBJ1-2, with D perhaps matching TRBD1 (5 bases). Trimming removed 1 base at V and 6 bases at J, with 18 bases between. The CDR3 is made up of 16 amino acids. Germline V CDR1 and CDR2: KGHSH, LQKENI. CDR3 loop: CASSPRLSQGSNGYTF. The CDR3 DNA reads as TGTGCCAGCTCACCACGTCTTAGTCAGGGTTCGAATGGCTACACCTTC.

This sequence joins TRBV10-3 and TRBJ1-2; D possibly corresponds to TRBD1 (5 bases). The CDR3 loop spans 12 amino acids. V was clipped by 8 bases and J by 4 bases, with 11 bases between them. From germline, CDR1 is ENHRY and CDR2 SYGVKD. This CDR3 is CAISPGSYGYTF. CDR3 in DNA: TGTGCCATCTCGCCAGGGTCCTATGGCTACACCTTC.

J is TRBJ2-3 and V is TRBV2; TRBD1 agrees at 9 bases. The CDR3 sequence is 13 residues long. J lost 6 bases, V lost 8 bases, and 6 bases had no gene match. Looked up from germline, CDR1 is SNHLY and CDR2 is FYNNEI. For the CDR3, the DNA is TGTGCCAGCTCGGGACAGGGACCCGATACGCAGTATTTT. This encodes CASSGQGPDTQYF.

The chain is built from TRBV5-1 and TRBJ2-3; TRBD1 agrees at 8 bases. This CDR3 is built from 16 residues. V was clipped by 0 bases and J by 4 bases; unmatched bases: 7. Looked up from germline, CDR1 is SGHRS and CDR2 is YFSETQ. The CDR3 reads CASSLAGRGHSDTQYF. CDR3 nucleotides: TGCGCCAGCAGCTTGGCAGGCAGGGGGCACTCAGATACGCAGTATTTT. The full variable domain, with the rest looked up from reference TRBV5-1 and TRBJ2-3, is KAGVTQTPRYLIKTRGQQVTLSCSPISGHRSVSWYQQTPGQGLQFLFEYFSETQRNKGNFPGRFSGRQFSNSRSEMNVSTLELGDSALYLCASSLAGRGHSDTQYFGPGTRLTVL.

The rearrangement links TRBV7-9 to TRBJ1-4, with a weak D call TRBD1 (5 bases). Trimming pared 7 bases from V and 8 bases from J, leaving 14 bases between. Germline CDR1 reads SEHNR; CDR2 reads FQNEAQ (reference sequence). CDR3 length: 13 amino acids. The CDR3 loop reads CASNRGEREKLFF. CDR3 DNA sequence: TGTGCCAGCAATCGGGGGGAGAGAGAAAAACTGTTTTTT.

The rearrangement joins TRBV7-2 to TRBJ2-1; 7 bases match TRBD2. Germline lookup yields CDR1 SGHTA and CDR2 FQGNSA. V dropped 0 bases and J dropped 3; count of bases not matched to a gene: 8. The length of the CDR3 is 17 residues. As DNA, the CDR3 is TGTGCCAGCAGCTTAGCTCTAGCGGATCCTCGCTACAATGAGCAGTTCTTC. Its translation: CASSLALADPRYNEQFF. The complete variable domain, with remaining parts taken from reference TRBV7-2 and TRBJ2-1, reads GAGVSQSPSNKVTEKGKDVELRCDPISGHTALYWYRQSLGQGLEFLIYFQGNSAPDKSGLPSDRFSAERTGGSVSTLTIQRTQQEDSAVYLCASSLALADPRYNEQFFGPGTRLTVL.

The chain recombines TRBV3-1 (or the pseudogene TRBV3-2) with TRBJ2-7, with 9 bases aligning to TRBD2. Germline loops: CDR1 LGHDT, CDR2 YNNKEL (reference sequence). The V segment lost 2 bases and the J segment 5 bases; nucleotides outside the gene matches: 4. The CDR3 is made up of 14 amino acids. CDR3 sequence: CASSQLAGLNEQYF. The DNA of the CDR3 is TGTGCCAGCAGCCAACTAGCGGGGTTGAACGAGCAGTACTTC.

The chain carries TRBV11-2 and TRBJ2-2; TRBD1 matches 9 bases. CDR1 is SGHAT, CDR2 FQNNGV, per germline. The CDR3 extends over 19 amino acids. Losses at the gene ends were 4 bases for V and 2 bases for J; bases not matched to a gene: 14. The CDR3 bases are TGTGCCAGCAGCTGGGGGACAGGGTTCGTCGGAGTAAACACCGGGGAGCTGTTTTTT. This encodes CASSWGTGFVGVNTGELFF.

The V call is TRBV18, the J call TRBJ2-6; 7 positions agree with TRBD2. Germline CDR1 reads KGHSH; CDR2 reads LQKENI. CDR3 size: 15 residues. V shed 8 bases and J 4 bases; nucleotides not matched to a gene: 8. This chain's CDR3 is CASPAGGSGANVLTF. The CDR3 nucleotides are TGTGCCAGCCCAGCCGGGGGGAGCGGGGCCAACGTCCTGACTTTC.

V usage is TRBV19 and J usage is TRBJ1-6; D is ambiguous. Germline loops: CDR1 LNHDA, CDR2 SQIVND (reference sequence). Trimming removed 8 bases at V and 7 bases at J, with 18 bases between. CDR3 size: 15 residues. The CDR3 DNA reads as TGTGCCAGTCTGCCGGGGAGCAGGATGAATTCACCCCTCCACTTT. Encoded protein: CASLPGSRMNSPLHF. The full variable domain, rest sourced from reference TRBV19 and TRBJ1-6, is DGGITQSPKYLFRKEGQNVTLSCEQNLNHDAMYWYRQDPGQGLRLIYYSQIVNDFQKGDIAEGYSVSREKKESFPLTVTSAQKNPTAFYLCASLPGSRMNSPLHFGNGTRLTVT.

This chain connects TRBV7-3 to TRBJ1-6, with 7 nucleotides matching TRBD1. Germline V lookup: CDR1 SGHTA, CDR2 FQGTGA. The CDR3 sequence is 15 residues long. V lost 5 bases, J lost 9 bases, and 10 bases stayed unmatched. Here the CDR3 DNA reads TGTGCCAGCAGCATGGACAGGAGTCTGTTTTCACCCCTCCACTTT. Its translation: CASSMDRSLFSPLHF.

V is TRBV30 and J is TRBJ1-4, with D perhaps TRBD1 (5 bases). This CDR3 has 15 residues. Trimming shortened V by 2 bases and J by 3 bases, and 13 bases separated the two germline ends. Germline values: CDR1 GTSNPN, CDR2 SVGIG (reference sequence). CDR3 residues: CAWSPGNAANEKLFF. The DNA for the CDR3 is TGTGCCTGGAGTCCAGGGAATGCGGCTAATGAAAAACTGTTTTTT.

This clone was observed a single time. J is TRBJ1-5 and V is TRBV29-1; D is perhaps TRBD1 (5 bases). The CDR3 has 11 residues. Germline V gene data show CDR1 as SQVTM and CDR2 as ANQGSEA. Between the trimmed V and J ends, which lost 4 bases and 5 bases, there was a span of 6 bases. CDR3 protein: CSVGGDQPQHF. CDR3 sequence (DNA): TGCAGCGTTGGGGGGGATCAGCCCCAGCATTTT. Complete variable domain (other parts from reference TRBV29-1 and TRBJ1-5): SAVISQKPSRDICQRGTSLTIQCQVDSQVTMMFWYRQQPGQSLTLIATANQGSEATYESGFVIDKFPISRPNLTFSTLTVSNMSPEDSSIYLCSVGGDQPQHFGDGTRLSIL.

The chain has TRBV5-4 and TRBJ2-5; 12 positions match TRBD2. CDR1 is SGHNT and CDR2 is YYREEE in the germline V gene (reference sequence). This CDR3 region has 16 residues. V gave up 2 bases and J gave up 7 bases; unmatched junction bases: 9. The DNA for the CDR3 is TGTGCCAGCAGCTTCCCGACTAGCGGGGGCACCGTGACCCAGTACTTC. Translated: CASSFPTSGGTVTQYF. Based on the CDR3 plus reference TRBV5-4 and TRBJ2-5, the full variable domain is ETGVTQSPTHLIKTRGQQVTLRCSSQSGHNTVSWYQQALGQGPQFIFQYYREEENGRGNFPPRFSGLQFPNYSSELNVNALELDDSALYLCASSFPTSGGTVTQYFGPGTRLLVL.